The TCR beta chain under discussion was sequenced for a study of blood T cell repertoires in COVID-19. For the study at large: Acute and convalescent COVID-19 samples came from the United States, Italy and Spain. The analysed material was cDNA or gDNA that came from T cells, B-cell-depleted T cells, or PBMCs.

Per the authors' pipeline: Reference gene primer amplification yielded estimated nucleated cell counts. Profiling relied on immunoSEQ multiplex PCR, and the TCRdb table lists in-frame clones only, not all of them. For V, J and clone size, that table is used; D and trimming come from the DNA. The table records 150,000 or so clones, 80% to 85% of them present only once. Losses at the gene ends were 5 bases for V and 1 base for J; bases not matched to a gene: 3. Germline V CDR1 and CDR2: SGHNT, YYREEE (reference sequence). The CDR3 runs 16 residues. Source material: peripheral blood. The receptor was derived from a woman between 55 and 75 years old with acute or convalescent COVID-19. This chain connects TRBV5-4 to TRBJ2-2; TRBD2 agrees at 12 bases. The DNA of the CDR3 is TGTGCCAGCAGACTAGCGGGAGGTCTGAACACCGGGGAGCTGTTTTTT. It specifies CASRLAGGLNTGELFF.